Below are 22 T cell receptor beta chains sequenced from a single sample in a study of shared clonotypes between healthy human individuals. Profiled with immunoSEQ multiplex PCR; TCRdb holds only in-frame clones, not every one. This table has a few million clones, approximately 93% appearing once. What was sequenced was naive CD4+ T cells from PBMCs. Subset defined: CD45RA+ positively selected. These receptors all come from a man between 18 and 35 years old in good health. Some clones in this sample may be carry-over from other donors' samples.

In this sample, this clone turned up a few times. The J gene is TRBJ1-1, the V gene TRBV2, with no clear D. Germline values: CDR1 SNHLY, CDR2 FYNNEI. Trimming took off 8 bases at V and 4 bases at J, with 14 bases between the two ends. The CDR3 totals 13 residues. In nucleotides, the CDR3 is TGTGCCAGCGGATCAACACGGCGCACTGAAGCTTTCTTT. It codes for CASGSTRRTEAFF.

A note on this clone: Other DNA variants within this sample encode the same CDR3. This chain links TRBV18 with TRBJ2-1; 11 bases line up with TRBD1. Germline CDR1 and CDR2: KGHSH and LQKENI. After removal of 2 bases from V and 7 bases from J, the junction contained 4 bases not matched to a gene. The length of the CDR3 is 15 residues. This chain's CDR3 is CASSPGQGAGNEQFF. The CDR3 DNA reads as TGTGCCAGCTCACCAGGACAGGGGGCGGGAAATGAGCAGTTCTTC.

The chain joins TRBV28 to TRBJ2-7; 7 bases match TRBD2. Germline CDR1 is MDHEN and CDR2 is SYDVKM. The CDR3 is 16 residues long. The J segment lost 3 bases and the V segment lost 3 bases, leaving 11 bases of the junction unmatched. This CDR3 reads CASSFHLLGGDYEQYF. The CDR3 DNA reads TGTGCCAGCAGTTTCCACCTCCTGGGGGGGGACTACGAGCAGTACTTC.

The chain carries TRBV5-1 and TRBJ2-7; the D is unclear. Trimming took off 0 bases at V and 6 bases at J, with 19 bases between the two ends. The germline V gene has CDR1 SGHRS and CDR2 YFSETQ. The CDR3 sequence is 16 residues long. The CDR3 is CASSLVPSPVSAEQYF. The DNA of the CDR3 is TGCGCCAGCAGCTTGGTGCCGAGTCCAGTTTCCGCCGAGCAGTACTTC.

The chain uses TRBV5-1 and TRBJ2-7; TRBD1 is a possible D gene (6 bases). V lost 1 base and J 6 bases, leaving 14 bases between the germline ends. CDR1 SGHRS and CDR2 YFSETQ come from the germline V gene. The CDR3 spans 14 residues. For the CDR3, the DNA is TGCGCCAGCAGCTTGTTTGGCCAGGGGAGCGAGCAGTACTTC. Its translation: CASSLFGQGSEQYF.

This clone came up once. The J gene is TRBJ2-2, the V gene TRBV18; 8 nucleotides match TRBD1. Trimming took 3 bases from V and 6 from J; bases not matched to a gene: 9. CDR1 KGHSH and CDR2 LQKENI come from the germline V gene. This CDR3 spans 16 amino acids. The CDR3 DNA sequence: TGTGCCAGCTCACCTCTAAGACAGGGGATCGCCGGGGAGCTGTTTTTT. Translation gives CASSPLRQGIAGELFF.

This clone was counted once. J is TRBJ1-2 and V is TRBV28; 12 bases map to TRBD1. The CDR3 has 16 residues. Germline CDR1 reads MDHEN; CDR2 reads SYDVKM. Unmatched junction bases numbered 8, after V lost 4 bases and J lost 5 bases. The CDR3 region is CASSSLGQGALYGYTF. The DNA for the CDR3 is TGTGCCAGCAGTTCCCTGGGACAGGGGGCGCTGTATGGCTACACCTTC.

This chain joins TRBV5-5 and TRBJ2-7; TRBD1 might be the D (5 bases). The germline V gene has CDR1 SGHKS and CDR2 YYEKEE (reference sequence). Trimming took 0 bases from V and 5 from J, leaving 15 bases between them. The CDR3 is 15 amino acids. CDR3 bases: TGTGCCAGCAGCTTGGTGGCAGGGTCCGGCCACGAGCAGTACTTC. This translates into CASSLVAGSGHEQYF. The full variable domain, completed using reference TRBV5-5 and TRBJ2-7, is DAGVTQSPTHLIKTRGQQVTLRCSPISGHKSVSWYQQVLGQGPQFIFQYYEKEERGRGNFPDRFSARQFPNYSSELNVNALLLGDSALYLCASSLVAGSGHEQYFGPGTRLTVT.

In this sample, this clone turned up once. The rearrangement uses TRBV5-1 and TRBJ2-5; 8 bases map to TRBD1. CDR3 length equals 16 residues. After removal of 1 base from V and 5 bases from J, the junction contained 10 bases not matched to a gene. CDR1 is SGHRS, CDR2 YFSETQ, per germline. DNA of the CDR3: TGCGCCAGCAGCTTGCTAGGACAGGGTGTTAGTGAGACCCAGTACTTC. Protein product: CASSLLGQGVSETQYF.

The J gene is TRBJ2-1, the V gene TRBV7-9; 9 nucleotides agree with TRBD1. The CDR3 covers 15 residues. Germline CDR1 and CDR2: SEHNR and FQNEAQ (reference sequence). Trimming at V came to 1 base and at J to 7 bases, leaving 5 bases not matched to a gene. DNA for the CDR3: TGTGCCAGCAGCTTAGAAGGGACAGGGAAAAATGAGCAGTTCTTC. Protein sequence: CASSLEGTGKNEQFF.

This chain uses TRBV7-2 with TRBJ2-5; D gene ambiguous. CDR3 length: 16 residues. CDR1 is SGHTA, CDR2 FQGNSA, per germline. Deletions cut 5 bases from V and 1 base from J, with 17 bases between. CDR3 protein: CASSPRGQYTQETQYF. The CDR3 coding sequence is TGTGCCAGCAGCCCACGCGGCCAATACACCCAAGAGACCCAGTACTTC.

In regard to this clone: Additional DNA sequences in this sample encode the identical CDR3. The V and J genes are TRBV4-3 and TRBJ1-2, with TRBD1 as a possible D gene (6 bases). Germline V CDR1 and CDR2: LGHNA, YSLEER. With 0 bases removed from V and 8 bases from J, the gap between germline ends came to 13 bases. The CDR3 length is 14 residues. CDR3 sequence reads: CASSQDTGAAGYTF. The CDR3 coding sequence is TGCGCCAGCAGCCAAGATACGGGGGCGGCGGGCTACACCTTC.

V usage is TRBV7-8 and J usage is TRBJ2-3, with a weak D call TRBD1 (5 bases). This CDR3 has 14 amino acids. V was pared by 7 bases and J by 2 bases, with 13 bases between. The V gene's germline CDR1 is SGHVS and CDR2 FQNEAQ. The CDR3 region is CASTASGHTDTQYF. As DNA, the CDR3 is TGTGCCAGCACAGCCTCAGGGCACACAGATACGCAGTATTTT.

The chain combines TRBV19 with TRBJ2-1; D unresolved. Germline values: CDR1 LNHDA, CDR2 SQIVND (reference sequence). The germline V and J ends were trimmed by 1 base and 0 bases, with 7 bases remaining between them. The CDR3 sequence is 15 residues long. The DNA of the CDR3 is TGTGCCAGTAGTATAGGGTACAGCTCCTACAATGAGCAGTTCTTC. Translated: CASSIGYSSYNEQFF.

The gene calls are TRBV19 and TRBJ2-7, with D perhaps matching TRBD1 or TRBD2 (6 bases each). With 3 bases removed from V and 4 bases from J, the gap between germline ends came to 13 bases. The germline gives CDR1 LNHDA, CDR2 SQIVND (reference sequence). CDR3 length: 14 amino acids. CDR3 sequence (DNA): TGTGCCAGTAGTATCTTCGGGGGCGGATACGAGCAGTACTTC. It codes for CASSIFGGGYEQYF.

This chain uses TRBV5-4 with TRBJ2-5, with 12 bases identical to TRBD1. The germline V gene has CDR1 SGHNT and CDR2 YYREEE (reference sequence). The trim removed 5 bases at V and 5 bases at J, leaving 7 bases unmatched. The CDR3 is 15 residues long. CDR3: CASRGGDRGPETQYF. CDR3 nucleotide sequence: TGTGCCAGCAGGGGCGGGGACAGGGGGCCCGAGACCCAGTACTTC. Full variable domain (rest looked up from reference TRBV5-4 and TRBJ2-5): ETGVTQSPTHLIKTRGQQVTLRCSSQSGHNTVSWYQQALGQGPQFIFQYYREEENGRGNFPPRFSGLQFPNYSSELNVNALELDDSALYLCASRGGDRGPETQYFGPGTRLLVL.

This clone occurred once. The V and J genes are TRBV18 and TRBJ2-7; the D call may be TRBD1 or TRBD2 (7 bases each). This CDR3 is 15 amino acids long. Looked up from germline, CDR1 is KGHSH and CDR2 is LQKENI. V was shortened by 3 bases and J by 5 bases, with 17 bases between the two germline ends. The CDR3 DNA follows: TGTGCCAGCTCACCGCAGACAGGGAGGGAGGACGAGCAGTACTTC. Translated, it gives CASSPQTGREDEQYF.

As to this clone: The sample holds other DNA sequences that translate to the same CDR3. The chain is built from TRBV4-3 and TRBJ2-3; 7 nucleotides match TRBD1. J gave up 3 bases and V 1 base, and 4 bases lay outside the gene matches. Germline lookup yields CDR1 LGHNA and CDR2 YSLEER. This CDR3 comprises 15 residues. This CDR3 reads CASSQGQGSTDTQYF. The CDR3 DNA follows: TGCGCCAGCAGCCAAGGACAGGGTAGTACAGATACGCAGTATTTT.

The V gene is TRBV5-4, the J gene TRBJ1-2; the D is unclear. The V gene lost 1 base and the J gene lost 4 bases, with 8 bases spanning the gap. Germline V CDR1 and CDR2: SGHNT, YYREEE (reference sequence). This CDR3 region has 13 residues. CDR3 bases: TGTGCCAGCAGCTTGCGTGCGGGCTATGGCTACACCTTC. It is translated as CASSLRAGYGYTF. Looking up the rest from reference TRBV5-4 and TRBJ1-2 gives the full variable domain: ETGVTQSPTHLIKTRGQQVTLRCSSQSGHNTVSWYQQALGQGPQFIFQYYREEENGRGNFPPRFSGLQFPNYSSELNVNALELDDSALYLCASSLRAGYGYTFGSGTRLTVV.

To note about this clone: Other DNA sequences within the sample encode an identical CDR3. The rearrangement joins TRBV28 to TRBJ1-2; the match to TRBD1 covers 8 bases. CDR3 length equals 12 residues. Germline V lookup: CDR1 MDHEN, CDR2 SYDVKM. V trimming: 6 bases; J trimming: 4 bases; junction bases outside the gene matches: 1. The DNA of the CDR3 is TGTGCCAGCAGCGGACAGGGCTATGGCTACACCTTC. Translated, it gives CASSGQGYGYTF.

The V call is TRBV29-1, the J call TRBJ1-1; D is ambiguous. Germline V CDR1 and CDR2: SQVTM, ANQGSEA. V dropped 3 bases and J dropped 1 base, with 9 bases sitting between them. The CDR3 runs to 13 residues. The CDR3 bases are TGCAGCGTTGAGAGACGGCAGAACACTGAAGCTTTCTTT. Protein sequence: CSVERRQNTEAFF.

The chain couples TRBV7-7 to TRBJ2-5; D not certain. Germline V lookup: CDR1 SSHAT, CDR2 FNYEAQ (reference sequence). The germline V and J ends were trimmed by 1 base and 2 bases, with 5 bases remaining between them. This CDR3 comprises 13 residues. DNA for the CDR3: TGTGCCAGCAGCTTAGTACTACAAGAGACCCAGTACTTC. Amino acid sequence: CASSLVLQETQYF.